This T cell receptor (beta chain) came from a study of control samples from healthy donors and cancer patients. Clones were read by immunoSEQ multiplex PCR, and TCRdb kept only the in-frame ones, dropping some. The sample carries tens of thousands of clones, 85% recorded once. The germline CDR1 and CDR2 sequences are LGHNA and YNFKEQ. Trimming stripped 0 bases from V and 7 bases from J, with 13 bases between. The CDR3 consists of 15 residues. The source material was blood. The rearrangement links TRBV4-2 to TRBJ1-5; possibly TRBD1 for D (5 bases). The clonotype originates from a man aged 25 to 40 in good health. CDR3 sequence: CASSQEWQGGQPQHF. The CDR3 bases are TGTGCCAGCAGCCAAGAGTGGCAGGGCGGGCAGCCCCAGCATTTT.